This TCR beta chain derives from a study of human T cells and chemical hapten exposure. In the study overall: Patch tests put 0.01% DPC on the upper back, read at 6 days. Regarding the study as a whole: Against controls, expanded TCRs gave rise to significantly more large CDR3 similarity clusters. Sensitization with DPC brought no change to TCRs above 1 in 1000 in frequency.

As to time point: patch test 1, 2 weeks after DPC sensitization. The treatment: therapeutic diphenylcyclopropenone sensitization with weekly scalp DPC. People who gave samples had alopecia, were 18 to 70 years old, and were suitable for DPC. Note on this clonotype: Its antigen remains unidentified.

Germline V gives CDR1 SQVTM, CDR2 ANQGSEA. The CDR3 runs 12 residues. Trimming took off 1 base at V and 4 bases at J, with 7 bases between the two ends. TCRdb reprocessed the RACE reads with MiXCR, giving one entry per CDR3 protein. The profile shows about 360,000 distinct CDR3 sequences, about 4.8% of them singletons. This TCR came from a woman in her forties or fifties with alopecia areata. Some clones in this sample may be carry-over from other donors' samples. The chain recombines TRBV29-1 with TRBJ1-1; D call uncertain. Sequences were derived from whole blood, sampled in connection with sensitization to the hapten diphenylcyclopropenone (DPC). This CDR3 reads CSVEGGVTEAFF. Written as DNA, the CDR3 is TGCAGCGTTGAAGGGGGAGTCACTGAAGCTTTCTTT.